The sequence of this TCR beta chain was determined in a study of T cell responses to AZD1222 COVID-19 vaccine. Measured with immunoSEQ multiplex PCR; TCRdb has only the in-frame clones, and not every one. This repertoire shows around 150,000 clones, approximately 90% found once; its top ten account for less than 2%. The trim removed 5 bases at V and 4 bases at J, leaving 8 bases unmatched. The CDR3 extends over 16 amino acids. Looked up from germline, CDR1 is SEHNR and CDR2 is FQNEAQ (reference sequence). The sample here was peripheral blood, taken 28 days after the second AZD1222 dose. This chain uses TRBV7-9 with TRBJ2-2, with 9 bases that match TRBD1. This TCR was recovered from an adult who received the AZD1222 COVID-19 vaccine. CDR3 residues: CASSNPQGAITGELFF. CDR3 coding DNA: TGTGCCAGCAGCAACCCACAGGGGGCTATCACCGGGGAGCTGTTTTTT.